The rows below give T cell receptor beta chains drawn from one sample of a study of blood T cells in healthy people across ages. In TCRdb, the 5' RACE reads were re-called with MiXCR into one record per CDR3 protein. The table records about 1,600,000 distinct CDR3 sequences, approximately 38% of them present only once. Specimen: blood. The source of these receptors is a woman between 18 and 30 years old in good health. CDR3s include the opening cysteine and the closing phenylalanine or tryptophan. A D gene is named only where the DNA matches it firmly.

d_gene	v_gene	j_gene	CDR3aa
TRBD2	TRBV24-1	TRBJ2-3	CAALEREGRGDTDTQYF
-	TRBV20-1	TRBJ2-7	CSATPSAVEQYF
-	TRBV18	TRBJ1-2	CASSPTAGKYGYTF
TRBD2	TRBV29-1	TRBJ2-7	CSVESGLAGTYEQYF
TRBD2	TRBV29-1	TRBJ2-7	CSAATSGLEQYF
TRBD2	TRBV20-1	TRBJ2-2	CSARRLAGTDGELFF
-	TRBV15	TRBJ2-7	CATSRGPNDEQYF
TRBD2	TRBV9	TRBJ2-1	CASSVDRLAGYNEQFF
-	TRBV11-1	TRBJ1-1	CASSPAVQVNTEAFF
TRBD1	TRBV20-1	TRBJ1-2	CSARGDRGDGYTF
TRBD2	TRBV5-1	TRBJ2-3	CASSLRFGLADSTDTQYF
TRBD2	TRBV7-9	TRBJ2-6	CASSFSTSGIGGANVLTF
TRBD2	TRBV27	TRBJ2-1	CASSLAGGVGNEQFF
-	TRBV12-3/TRBV12-4	TRBJ2-1	CASKIGRNEQFF
-	TRBV4-1	TRBJ2-7	CASSPRDGPTYEQYF
TRBD2	TRBV6-5	TRBJ2-1	CASSYQAGVIYNEQFF
-	TRBV7-4	TRBJ1-2	CASSFPPGPRLDYGYTF
-	TRBV12-3/TRBV12-4	TRBJ2-7	CASSPARVSKAEQYF
-	TRBV10-3	TRBJ1-1	CAIRGLRNTEAFF
-	TRBV20-1	TRBJ2-7	CSARAPGTSNSYEQYF
-	TRBV29-1	TRBJ1-1	CSAEGNRERDTEAFF
-	TRBV4-2	TRBJ1-2	CASSQLIPPNHGYTF
TRBD1	TRBV5-1	TRBJ2-7	CASSFSRGSSYEQYF
-	TRBV6-1	-	CASAPQPGTPYEQYF
-	TRBV7-8	TRBJ1-5	CASSLVSYSNQPQHF
-	TRBV5-1	TRBJ2-7	CASSLDDRPSYGQYF
TRBD2	TRBV7-9	TRBJ2-5	CASSFPAGGPDNEQYF
TRBD2	TRBV7-6	TRBJ2-3	CASSLGLSGGGLDTQYF
TRBD1	TRBV6-6	TRBJ2-5	CASSYSDRGETQYF
-	TRBV7-8	TRBJ1-2	CASSSSVGTYGYTF
-	TRBV7-6	-	CASSLKGWAVEETQYF
-	TRBV6-1	TRBJ1-3	CASTVDGYSGNTIYF
-	TRBV4-2	TRBJ2-7	CASSQELAAPTYEQYF
TRBD1	TRBV20-1	TRBJ2-3	CSASLGQGTADTQYF
-	TRBV6-1	TRBJ2-7	CASSEPGGSLYEQYF
-	TRBV28	TRBJ2-1	CASSFGPAERGNEQFF
TRBD1	TRBV6-5	TRBJ1-6	CASRGTVGDSPLHF
TRBD1	TRBV3-1	TRBJ1-1	CASSLEGTGGMNTEAFF
TRBD2	TRBV5-1	TRBJ2-1	CASSLVRGDNEQFF
-	TRBV7-2	-	CASSLMGGSSYNEQYF
TRBD1	TRBV13	TRBJ1-1	CASRLGQGVTAFF
TRBD2	TRBV28	-	CASSSGGQIAEQYF
-	TRBV21-1	-	CASSPPPADSSYNEQYF
TRBD1	TRBV29-1	TRBJ1-2	CSYGQGAVGYTF
-	TRBV7-2	TRBJ2-5	CASSFFEETQYF
-	TRBV10-3	TRBJ1-6	CAISESAGDNSPLHF